Described below is a single T cell receptor beta chain sequence and its context. This clonotype appeared many times. Its antigen remains unidentified. There are no base qualities to consult, and no much larger clone falls within one base. Relative to germline, V is 1 base shorter and J is 4 bases shorter, with 9 bases between their ends. Including cysteine and phenylalanine, the CDR3 has 14 amino acids. The kept DNA is CDR3 alone, 42 bases in frame from the first base. The germline V gene provides CDR1 SGHRS and CDR2 YFSETQ. This specimen comes from a study of neurological immune-mediated disorders (dated by TCRdb to the late 2010s). About the investigation overall: Among the roughly 34 multiple sclerosis patients, relapsing-remitting MS accounted for some 30 and secondary progressive MS accounted for 3. Alongside PBMC samples, the set of about 100 TCR-beta libraries contained longitudinal samples, technical triplicates, and paired CD4+ and CD8+ T-cell subsets that had been sorted. The study compared peripheral blood TCR-beta repertoires of HTLV-I-associated myelopathy (HAM/TSP) patients, multiple sclerosis patients and healthy controls using UMI-based sequencing. The cohort was made up of 68 subjects, consisting of 15 or so HAM/TSP patients, roughly 35 multiple sclerosis patients and about 20 healthy controls.

Libraries from unsorted PBMCs were made from 2 million PBMCs kept in RNAlater at -80 degrees C until RNA extraction. The multiple sclerosis patients were enrolled in a US clinical protocol that evaluated disease progression with magnetic resonance imaging. Peripheral blood was subjected to Ficoll-Hypaque density gradient centrifugation to isolate PBMCs, which were then cryopreserved in liquid nitrogen. The paper as a whole reports these results and caveats: In a phylogenetic analysis, the repertoires of 18 out of 34 MS patients fell into a single cluster of related CDR3 sequences, pointing to a possible signature at the repertoire level. No identical CDR3 amino acid sequences were shared among expanded clones across subjects, suggesting private TCR-beta repertoires in all groups. The MS cluster was not associated with any clinical or MRI features, and the authors stated that larger cohorts are needed. TCR clonal expansion was highest in HAM/TSP patients and lowest in MS patients, with MS patients falling below even healthy controls.

To synthesize cDNA, template-switch 5'RACE was performed with a primer carrying a 10-nucleotide random unique molecular identifier so that each TCR transcript was tagged. Over 170 million TCR-beta sequences, covering 15-18 subjects, were produced in each sequencing run. The RNeasy kit was used for extraction of total RNA. Using the KAPA Real-time Library Amplification kit, TCR-beta VDJ regions were amplified with primers for the TCR constant region and the 5'RACE anchor. A first PCR added sample indexes and Illumina adaptors, and a second PCR then raised library yield. After purification with Ampure beads, the TCR product of roughly 650 bp was size-selected on a 2% E-gel SizeSelection system. Before pooling, library quality was assessed on a Bioanalyzer, concentration was determined with Qubit, and library quantification was performed with the Kapa Library Quantification kit. An Illumina HiSeq 2500 was used to sequence the libraries paired-end at 2 x 150 bp. To increase sequence diversity, roughly 24-30% phiX was spiked into each library pool. In the paper's pipeline: The UMI-based MiGEC pipeline processed quality-filtered reads and removed over 85% of raw TCR sequences during error correction. IMGT germline references were used for alignment of VDJ genes, and clonotypes were defined by a unique CDR3 amino acid sequence together with V-J genes. Clonal expansion, Shannon diversity, and CDR3 relatedness (CalcPairwiseDistances, ClusterSamples) were evaluated with VDJtools, and phylogenetic trees were built with CLCbio workbench. Clones with at least 8 unique UMIs were defined as expanded, with this threshold being based on coefficient-of-variation modelling across technical triplicates. In TCRdb, the public reads were trimmed at Q25 with fastp and aligned with MiXCR, with productive beta chains retained. A single entry per CDR3 protein holds the most common genes and DNA from its merged rows. TCRdb's processing, not the study's, gives the V and J calls here. Across this sample there are roughly 59,000 distinct CDR3 sequences, with around 5.1% seen only once. About 6% of the sample lies in the top ten.

The V and J segments used are TRBV5-1 and TRBJ1-3; a confident D gene designation cannot be given. Sequences were obtained from PBMCs. This TCR derives from a human donor with multiple sclerosis. The donor label of this sample is uncertain. The sequenced DNA: TGCGCCAGCAGCTTGTTGGCAGGAGGAAACACCATATATTTT. This is translated as CASSLLAGGNTIYF.